This is a list of T cell receptor beta chains from one sample in a study of CD8+CD57+ T cells in acquired aplastic anemia. Using its own MiXCR run on the reads, TCRdb lists one record per CDR3 protein. This table has 250,000 to 300,000 distinct CDR3 sequences, under 60% appearing once. The sample taken for sequencing was sorted CD4+, CD8+, or CD8+CD57+ T cells (not recorded which) from PBMCs. The receptors originated from a human donor with aplastic anemia. Both conserved end residues are part of each CDR3. The D gene is left open where the match is weak. Size is stated for part of the rows, as once, few or many counts, or as a class when the clone is expanded.

-	TRBV5-1	-	TRBJ2-7	TGCGCCAGCAGCGGCCGGGGAGCCAGCTACGAGCAGTACTTC	CASSGRGASYEQYF
few	TRBV9	TRBD1	TRBJ2-1	TGTGCCAGCAGCTCACCGGGACAGGGCGTCTACAATGAGCAGTTCTTC	CASSSPGQGVYNEQFF
-	TRBV19	-	TRBJ2-7	TGTGCCAGTAGTATTGGGACAAACTACGAGCAGTACTTC	CASSIGTNYEQYF
-	TRBV5-1	-	TRBJ2-2	TGCGCCAGCAGAACCGGGTCCGGGGAGCTGTTTTTT	CASRTGSGELFF
few	TRBV7-9	TRBD1	TRBJ2-7	TGTGCCAGCAGCCTTGACAGGGGGCCGGATGAGCAGTACTTC	CASSLDRGPDEQYF
many	TRBV6-6	-	TRBJ2-5	TGTGCCAGCAGTTACTCCGGAGGGGCAGGGGGGGAGACCCAGTACTTC	CASSYSGGAGGETQYF
-	TRBV20-1	TRBD1	TRBJ2-7	TGCAGTGCTCAGACAGGGGACTCGTGGGAGCAGTACTTC	CSAQTGDSWEQYF
once	TRBV20-1	TRBD1	TRBJ1-2	TGCAGTGCTAGAGATCTGGGACAGGGACATGGCTACACCTTC	CSARDLGQGHGYTF
-	TRBV7-9	TRBD1	TRBJ2-1	TGTGCCAGCAGTCGACAGGGGAGCAATGAGCAGTTCTTC	CASSRQGSNEQFF
-	TRBV20-1	-	TRBJ1-2	TGCAGTGCTAGAGATCCCAGTTCGGACTATGGCTACACCTTC	CSARDPSSDYGYTF
-	TRBV7-9	TRBD1	TRBJ2-7	TGTGCCAGCAGCTTAGGATGGGACAGGGTCTACGAGCAGTACTTC	CASSLGWDRVYEQYF
-	TRBV12-3/TRBV12-4	-	TRBJ1-1	TGTGCCAGCAGTCCAGATCTCACTGAAGCTTTCTTT	CASSPDLTEAFF
once	TRBV5-1	-	TRBJ1-1	TGCGCCAGCAGCGATGGGAGGGGAACCGAAGCTTTCTTT	CASSDGRGTEAFF